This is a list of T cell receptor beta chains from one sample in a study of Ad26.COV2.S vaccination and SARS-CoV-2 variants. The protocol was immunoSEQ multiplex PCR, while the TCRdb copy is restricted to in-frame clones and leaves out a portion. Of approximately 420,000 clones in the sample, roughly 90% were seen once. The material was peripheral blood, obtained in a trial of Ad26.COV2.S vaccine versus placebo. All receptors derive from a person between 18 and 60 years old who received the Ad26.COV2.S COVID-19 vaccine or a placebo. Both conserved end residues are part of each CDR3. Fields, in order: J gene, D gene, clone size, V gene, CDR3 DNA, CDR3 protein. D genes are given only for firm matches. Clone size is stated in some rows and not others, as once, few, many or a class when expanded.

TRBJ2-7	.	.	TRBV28	TGTGCCAGCAGTTCACCCAGGGAGCAGTACTTC	CASSSPREQYF
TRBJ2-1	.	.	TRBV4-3	TGCGCCAGCAGCCTCAGACTGGAGGGGGGCTCAGCGGTGAGCTCCTACAATGAGCAGTTCTTC	CASSLRLEGGSAVSSYNEQFF
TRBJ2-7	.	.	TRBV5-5	TGTGCCAGCAGCTTGGGAGGGGCGCCGTACGAGCAGTACTTC	CASSLGGAPYEQYF
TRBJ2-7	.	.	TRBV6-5	TGTGCCAGCAGTCCACGAGTCCGGGACTCCGTTTCGTACTTC	CASSPRVRDSVSYF
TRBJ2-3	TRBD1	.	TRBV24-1	TGTGCCACCAGTGACCGGGGACAGGCTAGCACAGATACGCAGTATTTT	CATSDRGQASTDTQYF
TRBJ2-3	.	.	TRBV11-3	TGTGCCAGCAGCTTAGGGAGGGGGGCCAGCACAGATACGCAGTATTTT	CASSLGRGASTDTQYF
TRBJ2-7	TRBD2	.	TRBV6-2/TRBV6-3	TGTGCCAGCAGTCCCCTAGCGGGGGGACTCTTTTACGAGCAGTACTTC	CASSPLAGGLFYEQYF
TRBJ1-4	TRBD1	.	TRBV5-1	TGCGCCAGCAGCTTGGGAATAACAGGGGCCGTAGACGAAAAACTGTTTTTT	CASSLGITGAVDEKLFF
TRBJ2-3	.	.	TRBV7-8	TGTGCCAGCAGCTTAACGACAGGAACCTTGGGAGATACGCAGTATTTT	CASSLTTGTLGDTQYF
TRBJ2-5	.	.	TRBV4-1	TGCGCCAGCAGCCAAGAATTAGGGGGTAGGGGAGAGACCCAGTACTTC	CASSQELGGRGETQYF
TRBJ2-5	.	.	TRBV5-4	TGTGCCAGCAGCTTGTTAACCTTTGGAGAGACCCAGTACTTC	CASSLLTFGETQYF
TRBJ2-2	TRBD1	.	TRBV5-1	TGCGCCAGCAGCCAAACTTCACAGGGGTACACCGGGGAGCTGTTTTTT	CASSQTSQGYTGELFF
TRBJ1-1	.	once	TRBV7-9	TGTGCCAGCAGCACCCTGGGCACTGAAGCTTTCTTT	CASSTLGTEAFF
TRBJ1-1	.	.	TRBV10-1	TGCGCCAGCAGTGAAGGGGAGGGGACTGAAGCTTTCTTT	CASSEGEGTEAFF
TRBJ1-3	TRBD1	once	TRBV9	TGTGCCAGCAGCGACGGACAGGGGGATTTT	CASSDGQGDF
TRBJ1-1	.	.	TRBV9	TGTGCCAGCAGCGTGGGTGCTGAAGCTTTCTTT	CASSVGAEAFF
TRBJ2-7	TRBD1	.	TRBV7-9	TGTGCCAGCAGCCCCCCTCTCAGGGACAGCAGCTACGAGCAGTACTTC	CASSPPLRDSSYEQYF
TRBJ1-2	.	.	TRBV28	TGTGCCAGCAGTTCTATACAGGGCGGTGGTGGCTACACCTTC	CASSSIQGGGGYTF
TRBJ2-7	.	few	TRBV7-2	TGTGCCAGCAGGCGGGACCCCGGCTCCTACGAGCAGTACTTC	CASRRDPGSYEQYF
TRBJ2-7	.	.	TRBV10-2	TGCGCCAGCAGGTACACAGGGATCGGGCAGTACTTC	CASRYTGIGQYF
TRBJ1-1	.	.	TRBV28	TGTGCCAGCAGTTTTGGCGGGCTATCGGAAGCTTTCTTT	CASSFGGLSEAFF
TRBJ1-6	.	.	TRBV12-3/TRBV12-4	TGTGCCAGCAGACGGGGTAATTCACCCCTCCACTTT	CASRRGNSPLHF
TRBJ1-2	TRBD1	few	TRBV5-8	TGTGCCAGCAGCCCGGACAGGGTCTATGGCTACACCTTC	CASSPDRVYGYTF
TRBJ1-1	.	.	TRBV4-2	TGTGCCAGCAGCCAAGACCCGAACACTGAAGCTTTCTTT	CASSQDPNTEAFF
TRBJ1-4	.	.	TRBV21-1	TGTGCCAGCAGCTCCCGAGGGGACAGGGGTGAAAAACTGTTTTTT	CASSSRGDRGEKLFF
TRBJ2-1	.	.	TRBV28	TGTGCCAGCAGCTACGTTAATGGCAATGAGCAGTTCTTC	CASSYVNGNEQFF
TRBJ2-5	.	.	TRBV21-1	TGTGCCGCGCAAAGTACTCTAGCGGCACCCCGTTGGCAAGAGACCCAGTACTTC	CAAQSTLAAPRWQETQYF